This TCR beta chain was sequenced during a study of shared clonotypes between healthy human individuals. The sorted-subset replicate PCRs were given around 190 ng DNA, which is some 29,000 T cell genomes. The protocol was immunoSEQ multiplex PCR, while the TCRdb copy is restricted to in-frame clones and leaves out a portion. The profile shows around 2,000,000 clones, 85% to 95% of them singletons. Germline V gene data show CDR1 as SGHNT and CDR2 as YYREEE (reference sequence). The CDR3 sequence is 14 residues long. Between the trimmed V and J ends, which lost 4 bases and 3 bases, there was a span of 12 bases. Study observations and caveats: Among several donors, roughly 5.4% of naive CD4 clonotypes were found in common.

In regard to this clone: What it recognizes is unknown.

The sample comprised naive CD4+ T cells sorted from blood. Subset defined: CD45RA+ positively selected. The chain joins TRBV5-4 to TRBJ2-3; D is ambiguous. The receptor's source is a young man in good health. The CDR3 here is CASSVSQQTDTQYF. The CDR3 DNA follows: TGTGCCAGCAGCGTATCCCAACAAACAGATACGCAGTATTTT.